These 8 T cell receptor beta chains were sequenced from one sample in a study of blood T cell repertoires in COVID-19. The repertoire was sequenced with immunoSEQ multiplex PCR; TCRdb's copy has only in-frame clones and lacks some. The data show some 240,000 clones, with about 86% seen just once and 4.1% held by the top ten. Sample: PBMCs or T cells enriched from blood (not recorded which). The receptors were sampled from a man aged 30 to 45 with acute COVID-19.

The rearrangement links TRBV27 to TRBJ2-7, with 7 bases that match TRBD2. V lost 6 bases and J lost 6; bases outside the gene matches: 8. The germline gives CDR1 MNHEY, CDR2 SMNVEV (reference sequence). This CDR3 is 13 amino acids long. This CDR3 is CASRPQGGAEQYV. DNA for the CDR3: TGTGCCAGCAGACCTCAGGGAGGGGCCGAGCAGTACGTC.

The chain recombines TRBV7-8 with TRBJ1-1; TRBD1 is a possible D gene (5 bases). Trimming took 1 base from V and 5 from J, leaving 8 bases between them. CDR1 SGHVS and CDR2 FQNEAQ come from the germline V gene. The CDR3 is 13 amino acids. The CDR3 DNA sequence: TGTGCCAGCAGCTTAGGGGGGGGGACTGAAGCTTTCTTT. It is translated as CASSLGGGTEAFF. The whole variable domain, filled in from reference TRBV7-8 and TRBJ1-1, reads GAGVSQSPRYKVAKRGQDVALRCDPISGHVSLFWYQQALGQGPEFLTYFQNEAQLDKSGLPSDRFFAERPEGSVSTLKIQRTQQEDSAVYLCASSLGGGTEAFFGQGTRLTVV.

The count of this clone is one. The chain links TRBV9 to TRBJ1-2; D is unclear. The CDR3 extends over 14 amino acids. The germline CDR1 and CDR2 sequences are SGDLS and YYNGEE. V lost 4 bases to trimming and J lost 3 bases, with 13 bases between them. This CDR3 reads CASSLDTSDYGYTF. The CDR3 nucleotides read TGTGCCAGCAGCCTCGACACTTCGGACTATGGCTACACCTTC.

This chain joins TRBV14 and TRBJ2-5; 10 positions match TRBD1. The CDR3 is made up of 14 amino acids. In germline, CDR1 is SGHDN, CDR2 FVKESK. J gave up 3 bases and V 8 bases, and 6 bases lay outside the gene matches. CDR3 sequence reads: CASGTGVGKETQYF. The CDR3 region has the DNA TGTGCCAGCGGGACAGGGGTGGGGAAAGAGACCCAGTACTTC. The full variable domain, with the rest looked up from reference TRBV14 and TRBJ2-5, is EAGVTQFPSHSVIEKGQTVTLRCDPISGHDNLYWYRRVMGKEIKFLLHFVKESKQDESGMPNNRFLAERTGGTYSTLKVQPAELEDSGVYFCASGTGVGKETQYFGPGTRLLVL.

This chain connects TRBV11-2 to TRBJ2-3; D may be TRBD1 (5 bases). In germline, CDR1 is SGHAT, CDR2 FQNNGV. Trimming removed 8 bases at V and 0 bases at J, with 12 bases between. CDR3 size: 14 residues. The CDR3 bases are TGTGCCAGCCTAGGGGCTCCTAGCACAGATACGCAGTATTTT. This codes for CASLGAPSTDTQYF.

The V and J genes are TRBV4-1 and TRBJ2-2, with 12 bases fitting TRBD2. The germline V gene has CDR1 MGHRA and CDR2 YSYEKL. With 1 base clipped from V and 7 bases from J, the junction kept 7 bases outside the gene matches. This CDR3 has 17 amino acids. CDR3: CASSQASGGAVGGELFF. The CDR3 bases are TGCGCCAGCAGCCAAGCTAGCGGGGGGGCCGTTGGCGGGGAGCTGTTTTTT.

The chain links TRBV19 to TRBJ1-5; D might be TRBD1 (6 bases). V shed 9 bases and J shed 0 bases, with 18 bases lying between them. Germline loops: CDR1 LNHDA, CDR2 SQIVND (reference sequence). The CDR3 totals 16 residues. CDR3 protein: CASSVGGRHSNQPQHF. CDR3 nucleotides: TGTGCCAGCTCCGTCGGGGGGCGACATAGCAATCAGCCCCAGCATTTT.

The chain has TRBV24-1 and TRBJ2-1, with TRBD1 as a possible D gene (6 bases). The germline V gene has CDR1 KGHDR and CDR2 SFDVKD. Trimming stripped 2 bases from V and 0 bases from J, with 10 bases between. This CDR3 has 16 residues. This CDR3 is CATSDSTGSSYNEQFF. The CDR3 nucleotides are TGTGCCACCAGTGATTCAACAGGGAGCTCCTACAATGAGCAGTTCTTC.